These T cell receptor beta chains were read from a single sample in a study of OX40 agonist ivuxolimab in advanced cancers. Produced via immunoSEQ multiplex PCR; TCRdb's table is partial and in-frame only. The sample holds around 88,000 clones; approximately 90% are singletons and the top ten take around 0.54%. Sequenced here: CD4+ or CD8+ T cells sorted from blood, sampled in a trial of the OX40 agonist ivuxolimab. These receptors were obtained from an adult with an advanced solid tumor such as melanoma, head and neck, liver or kidney cancer. Both conserved end residues are part of each CDR3. Fields, in order: J gene, V gene, clone size, D gene, CDR3 protein, CDR3 DNA. A D gene is named only where the DNA matches it firmly. Part of the rows lack a size; the others show once, few, many or a class for expanded clones.

>TRBJ2-1|TRBV19|-|-
CASSGRRSYNEQFF
TGTGCCAGTAGCGGACGGAGATCCTACAATGAGCAGTTCTTC
>TRBJ1-6|TRBV5-1|-|-
CASSLEMSSPLHF
TGCGCCAGCAGCTTGGAAATGTCCTCACCCCTCCACTTT
>TRBJ1-1|TRBV5-4|-|-
CASSLVLDTEAFF
TGTGCCAGCAGCTTGGTCTTAGACACTGAAGCTTTCTTT
>TRBJ1-2|TRBV4-1|-|-
CASSQDKRQQMYGYTF
TGCGCCAGCAGCCAAGATAAGAGACAGCAGATGTATGGCTACACCTTC
>TRBJ2-7|TRBV5-6|-|-
CASSSEFYEQYF
TGTGCCAGCAGCTCGGAATTCTACGAGCAGTACTTC
>TRBJ2-3|TRBV7-3|-|TRBD2
CASSLTPGTSGGSTDTQYF
TGTGCCAGCAGCTTAACGCCCGGGACTAGCGGGGGAAGCACAGATACGCAGTATTTT
>TRBJ1-1|TRBV25-1|-|-
CASSEWGGRGTEAFF
TGTGCCAGCAGTGAATGGGGGGGGAGAGGCACTGAAGCTTTCTTT
>TRBJ1-4|TRBV19|-|-
CASSIRGPYGEKLFF
TGTGCCAGTAGTATACGGGGTCCCTACGGTGAAAAACTGTTTTTT
>TRBJ2-2|TRBV2|-|-
CASKKGDLGVPRELFF
TGTGCCAGCAAAAAGGGTGACCTGGGGGTTCCACGGGAGCTGTTTTTT
>TRBJ1-2|TRBV5-4|-|TRBD1
CASSRQGGGGYTF
TGTGCCAGCAGCCGACAGGGAGGAGGTGGCTACACCTTC
>TRBJ1-1|TRBV7-9|-|-
CASVRALNTEAFF
TGTGCCAGCGTAAGGGCTTTGAACACTGAAGCTTTCTTT
>TRBJ1-2|TRBV2|-|-
CASSERQVYGYTF
TGTGCCAGCAGTGAAAGGCAGGTCTATGGCTACACCTTC
>TRBJ1-1|TRBV6-5|few|-
CASSFGTKNTEAFF
TGTGCCAGCAGTTTTGGGACGAAGAACACTGAAGCTTTCTTT
>TRBJ1-3|TRBV2|-|-
CASSLNPGNGNTIYF
TGTGCCAGCAGCCTCAACCCAGGGAATGGAAACACCATATATTTT
>TRBJ1-5|TRBV27|-|-
CASSPDTFNQPQHF
TGTGCCAGCAGTCCCGACACCTTCAATCAGCCCCAGCATTTT
>TRBJ2-3|TRBV10-3|-|TRBD1
CAISSTGTGETDTQYF
TGTGCCATCAGTAGCACCGGGACAGGGGAAACAGATACGCAGTATTTT
>TRBJ1-3|TRBV7-8|-|-
CASSSRRESLGNTIYF
TGTGCCAGCAGCTCCCGGCGTGAGTCGCTTGGAAACACCATATATTTT
>TRBJ1-2|TRBV29-1|-|-
CSVAQGDYGYTF
TGCAGCGTTGCACAGGGTGACTATGGCTACACCTTC
>TRBJ2-7|TRBV5-1|-|-
CASSLVFLTYEQYF
TGCGCCAGCAGCTTGGTTTTCTTAACCTACGAGCAGTACTTC
>TRBJ2-3|TRBV5-6|-|-
CASSTLFAPDTQYF
TGTGCCAGCAGCACTTTATTCGCCCCAGATACGCAGTATTTT
>TRBJ1-5|TRBV7-9|few|-
CASSFEGIGNQPQHF
TGTGCCAGCAGCTTTGAGGGGATTGGCAATCAGCCCCAGCATTTT
>TRBJ1-2|TRBV10-3|-|-
CAISESWEIYGYTF
TGTGCCATCAGTGAGTCTTGGGAGATCTATGGCTACACCTTC
>TRBJ1-5|TRBV19|once|TRBD1
CASSTWDRGPYQPQHF
TGTGCCAGCAGTACTTGGGACAGGGGGCCGTATCAGCCCCAGCATTTT
>TRBJ2-4|TRBV6-5|-|-
CASSYRGSQYF
TGTGCCAGCAGTTACAGGGGTAGTCAGTACTTC
>TRBJ2-7|TRBV19|once|-
CASSIWGRGDSYEQYF
TGTGCCAGTAGTATATGGGGACGGGGAGACTCCTACGAGCAGTACTTC
>TRBJ2-5|TRBV7-3|-|-
CASSSNTQETQYF
TGTGCCAGCAGCTCAAACACGCAAGAGACCCAGTACTTC
>TRBJ2-3|TRBV10-1|-|-
CASSESNGPSTDTQYF
TGCGCCAGCAGTGAGTCGAACGGTCCTAGCACAGATACGCAGTATTTT
>TRBJ2-2|TRBV19|-|TRBD1
CASSIRTGLNTGELFF
TGTGCCAGTAGTATACGGACAGGGCTAAACACCGGGGAGCTGTTTTTT
>TRBJ2-7|TRBV2|-|TRBD2
CASRVGLAGLYEQYF
TGTGCCAGCAGAGTGGGACTAGCGGGCCTTTACGAGCAGTACTTC
>TRBJ1-2|TRBV6-5|-|-
CASTHGAGSYGYTF
TGTGCCAGCACTCACGGGGCAGGGAGCTATGGCTACACCTTC
>TRBJ1-1|TRBV21-1|-|-
CASSKDKEAAWDSENTEAFF
TGTGCCAGCAGCAAAGACAAAGAGGCAGCTTGGGACAGTGAGAACACTGAAGCTTTCTTT
>TRBJ2-1|TRBV27|-|-
CASRHGNSDNEQFF
TGTGCCAGCAGACATGGAAACTCCGACAATGAGCAGTTCTTC
>TRBJ2-7|TRBV6-5|-|TRBD1
CASSPGQGGYEQYF
TGTGCCAGCAGCCCGGGACAGGGTGGATACGAGCAGTACTTC
>TRBJ2-7|TRBV7-8|-|-
CASSYYSAGGDYEQYF
TGTGCCAGCAGCTACTATTCGGCAGGCGGTGATTACGAGCAGTACTTC
>TRBJ2-7|TRBV2|-|TRBD1
CASSRDSYEQYF
TGTGCCAGCAGCCGGGACAGCTACGAGCAGTACTTC
>TRBJ1-6|TRBV6-4|-|-
CASSDRGGSPLHF
TGTGCCAGCAGTGACAGGGGAGGATCACCCCTCCACTTT
>TRBJ1-4|TRBV7-3|-|TRBD1
CASSPDRVGEKLFF
TGTGCCAGCAGCCCGGACAGGGTTGGAGAAAAACTGTTTTTT
>TRBJ2-3|TRBV5-1|-|TRBD2
CASSFTSGGARPDTQYF
TGCGCCAGCAGCTTTACTAGCGGGGGGGCGCGGCCAGATACGCAGTATTTT
>TRBJ2-7|TRBV5-6|-|-
CASSLTQGTYEQYF
TGTGCCAGCTCTCTTACACAGGGTACCTACGAGCAGTACTTC
>TRBJ1-2|TRBV30|-|-
CAWSVRGDYGYTF
TGTGCCTGGAGTGTACGGGGGGACTATGGCTACACCTTC
>TRBJ2-1|TRBV7-3|-|TRBD2
CASSLEGTSIFEQFF
TGTGCCAGCAGCTTAGAGGGGACTAGCATATTTGAGCAGTTCTTC
>TRBJ1-1|TRBV5-4|-|-
CASSFQGRSYTEAFF
TGTGCCAGCAGCTTCCAGGGCAGGTCCTATACTGAAGCTTTCTTT
>TRBJ2-2|TRBV7-3|-|-
CASSLGNTGELFF
TGTGCCAGCAGCTTGGGGAACACCGGGGAGCTGTTTTTT
>TRBJ2-3|TRBV5-1|-|TRBD2
CASSLAVAGASTDTQYF
TGCGCCAGCAGCTTGGCGGTAGCGGGGGCCTCCACAGATACGCAGTATTTT
>TRBJ2-4|TRBV11-3|-|TRBD2
CASRAAGAAKNIQYF
TGTGCCAGCAGGGCAGCGGGGGCAGCCAAAAACATTCAGTACTTC
>TRBJ1-4|TRBV5-4|-|-
CASSLVGNNEKLFF
TGTGCCAGCAGCTTGGTGGGCAATAATGAAAAACTGTTTTTT
>TRBJ2-1|TRBV6-5|-|-
CASSSTDPYNEQFF
TGTGCCAGCAGTTCCACGGATCCCTACAATGAGCAGTTCTTC
>TRBJ2-4|TRBV19|-|-
CASSIAGRKENIQYF
TGTGCCAGTAGTATAGCTGGGAGGAAGGAAAACATTCAGTACTTC
>TRBJ2-2|TRBV6-4|once|-
CASSKGGPNTGELFF
TGTGCCAGCAGCAAAGGGGGACCAAACACCGGGGAGCTGTTTTTT
>TRBJ1-3|TRBV10-2|-|-
CASSERSFTIYF
TGCGCCAGCAGTGAGAGAAGTTTCACCATATATTTT
>TRBJ1-2|TRBV23-1|-|-
CASSQRTYGYTF
TGCGCCAGCAGTCAGAGGACCTATGGCTACACCTTC
>TRBJ1-1|TRBV19|-|-
CASSNSLGVNTEAFF
TGTGCCAGTAGTAACAGCCTAGGGGTAAACACTGAAGCTTTCTTT
>TRBJ2-7|TRBV6-5|once|-
CASSRDSFYEQYF
TGTGCCAGCAGCCGGGACTCCTTCTACGAGCAGTACTTC